This is a list of T cell receptor beta chains from one sample in a study of blood T cell repertoires in COVID-19. Clones were sequenced by immunoSEQ multiplex PCR, and TCRdb holds only the in-frame ones, with some missing. The sample records 90,000 to 150,000 clones, less than 90% being singletons. The sample taken for sequencing was peripheral blood. These receptor sequences come from a man older than 75 with acute or convalescent COVID-19. The CDR3 runs from the conserved cysteine through the conserved F or W. Fields, in order: J gene, V gene, D gene, clone size, CDR3 protein, CDR3 DNA. A D gene is named only where the DNA matches it firmly. The listing skips clone size in some rows; elsewhere it reads once, few, many or a size class.

>TRBJ1-5|TRBV19|NA|NA
CASKTGPASNQPQHF
TGTGCCAGTAAAACAGGACCAGCCAGCAATCAGCCCCAGCATTTT
>TRBJ2-7|TRBV5-1|TRBD2|NA
CASSFGLAGGLGEQYF
TGCGCCAGCAGCTTCGGACTAGCGGGGGGGCTGGGCGAGCAGTACTTC
>TRBJ1-5|TRBV6-1|NA|once
CASSERRGEGQPQHF
TGTGCCAGCAGTGAAAGGAGGGGGGAGGGGCAGCCCCAGCATTTT
>TRBJ1-5|TRBV19|TRBD1|NA
CASSVQGLQPQHF
TGTGCCAGTAGTGTACAGGGGCTTCAGCCCCAGCATTTT
>TRBJ2-5|TRBV6-6|TRBD2|NA
CASSPIAGQATQYF
TGTGCCAGCAGCCCTATAGCGGGCCAAGCGACCCAGTACTTC
>TRBJ1-5|TRBV5-1|NA|NA
CASSPYRGGRYSNQPQHF
TGCGCCAGCAGCCCTTACCGGGGGGGGAGATATAGCAATCAGCCCCAGCATTTT
>TRBJ1-5|TRBV15|NA|NA
CAVPGVYNQPQHF
TGTGCCGTCCCGGGGGTTTATAATCAGCCCCAGCATTTT
>TRBJ1-1|TRBV6-2/TRBV6-3|NA|NA
CASSYEGGRGARAEAFF
TGTGCCAGCAGTTACGAAGGGGGTCGAGGTGCGCGGGCTGAAGCTTTCTTT
>TRBJ2-3|TRBV3-1/TRBV3-2|TRBD2|NA
CASSHRVAGGRGDTQYF
TGTGCCAGCAGCCACCGGGTAGCGGGGGGGCGGGGAGATACGCAGTATTTT
>TRBJ2-5|TRBV30|TRBD2|NA
CAWRAATSGRETQYF
TGTGCCTGGAGGGCCGCGACTAGCGGGAGGGAGACCCAGTACTTC
>TRBJ1-5|TRBV27|NA|NA
CASSLGGAGQPQHF
TGTGCCAGCAGTTTAGGGGGGGCTGGGCAGCCCCAGCATTTT
>TRBJ1-1|TRBV27|TRBD1|NA
CASSLWGQGAEAFF
TGTGCCAGCAGTTTATGGGGACAGGGCGCTGAAGCTTTCTTT
>TRBJ2-7|TRBV28|TRBD1|NA
CASRPTGLSYEQYF
TGTGCCAGCAGACCGACAGGGCTGTCGTACGAGCAGTACTTC
>TRBJ1-1|TRBV4-2|NA|NA
CASSQYQGGTEAFF
TGTGCCAGCAGCCAATATCAGGGCGGCACTGAAGCTTTCTTT